Presented here are 26 T cell receptor beta chains from one specimen sequenced in a study of vaccination and CD4 T cells after COVID-19. Treatment noted: approximately nine-day PBMC culture with coronavirus spike peptide pools or control peptides (ViraFEST assay). Cultured CD4+ T cell DNA was sequenced using the Oncomine TCR Beta short-read assay. TCRdb analysed the PCR reads with MiXCR anew, one entry per CDR3 protein. This table has more than 10,000 distinct CDR3 sequences, under 55% appearing once. Their cognate antigens are unknown. What was sequenced was CD4+ T cells from blood, cultured in vitro. Source of these receptors: a human donor who had recovered from COVID-19.

The V gene is TRBV2, the J gene TRBJ1-6, with D uncertain. The CDR3 length is 18 residues. V lost 4 bases to trimming and J lost 4 bases, with 20 bases between them. The germline CDR1 and CDR2 sequences are SNHLY and FYNNEI. The CDR3 sequence is CASSVFRGNRSYNSPLHF. CDR3 DNA sequence: TGTGCCAGCAGTGTGTTCCGCGGGAATCGGAGTTATAATTCACCCCTCCACTTT.

V usage is TRBV7-8 and J usage is TRBJ1-5; no firm D call. Germline V gene data show CDR1 as SGHVS and CDR2 as FQNEAQ. The CDR3 has 17 amino acids. Deletions cut 2 bases from V and 0 bases from J, with 14 bases between. This CDR3 is CASSLFQQDYSNQPQHF. DNA for the CDR3: TGTGCCAGCAGCTTATTCCAGCAGGACTATAGCAATCAGCCCCAGCATTTT.

This clonotype was seen a few times. The V and J genes are TRBV20-1 and TRBJ2-3; 10 bases align to TRBD2. Losses at the gene ends were 6 bases for V and 7 bases for J; bases not matched to a gene: 16. Germline V lookup: CDR1 DFQATT, CDR2 SNEGSKA (reference sequence). The CDR3 sequence is 16 residues long. The CDR3 nucleotides are TGCAGTGCGCAAGCGGGAGGGACATCTTCAGCTAATACGCAGTATTTT. It yields the protein CSAQAGGTSSANTQYF.

This chain connects TRBV15 to TRBJ1-2; 8 nucleotides line up with TRBD1. This CDR3 spans 17 amino acids. V lost 4 bases, J lost 6 bases, and 16 bases stayed unmatched. Germline CDR1 reads LNHNV; CDR2 reads YYDKDF (reference sequence). CDR3 nucleotide sequence: TGTGCCACCAGCACAACATCCCGGACAGGGCTGGTGGATGGCTACACCTTC. It is translated as CATSTTSRTGLVDGYTF. Full variable domain (remainder filled in from reference TRBV15 and TRBJ1-2): DAMVIQNPRYQVTQFGKPVTLSCSQTLNHNVMYWYQQKSSQAPKLLFHYYDKDFNNEADTPDNFQSRRPNTSFCFLDIRSPGLGDTAMYLCATSTTSRTGLVDGYTFGSGTRLTVV.

This clonotype was counted between two and nine times. The rearrangement links TRBV20-1 to TRBJ2-3, with 10 bases that match TRBD2. The CDR3 contains 18 residues. With 6 bases clipped from V and 4 bases from J, the junction kept 19 bases outside the gene matches. Germline CDR1 and CDR2: DFQATT and SNEGSKA (reference sequence). CDR3 sequence (DNA): TGCAGTGCCGCGGGACTAGCGACCCCGTCGGAGGTGTCAGATACGCAGTATTTT. Encoded protein: CSAAGLATPSEVSDTQYF.

Only a few counts were recorded for this clonotype. The J gene is TRBJ2-3, the V gene TRBV6-2 or TRBV6-3; D is ambiguous. Germline V gene lookup returns CDR1 MNHEY and CDR2 SVGEGT. This CDR3 region has 12 residues. The V gene lost 4 bases and the J gene lost 4 bases, with 6 bases spanning the gap. The DNA of the CDR3 is TGTGCCAGCAGTTGGGGTCCAGATACGCAGTATTTT. Amino acids: CASSWGPDTQYF.

This clonotype appeared a few times. One end of the junction is discordant with germline, which a read error may explain. The chain carries TRBV6-1 and TRBJ1-4; D not certain. Germline V gene data show CDR1 as MNHNS and CDR2 as SASEGT. This CDR3 comprises 14 residues. The DNA of the CDR3 is TGTGCCAGCAGGGAAGGGTCGACCGCCAAAAAACTGTTTTTT. This sequence encodes CASREGSTAKKLFF.

This clonotype was counted only a few times. This chain joins TRBV5-1 and TRBJ2-5, with 7 bases fitting TRBD1. The CDR3 runs to 12 residues. Trimming removed 4 bases from V and 5 bases from J; junction bases left unmatched: 2. Germline V gene sequence: CDR1 SGHRS, CDR2 YFSETQ. CDR3 DNA sequence: TGCGCCAGCAGCCCAGGGGGTGAGACCCAGTACTTC. Translated, it gives CASSPGGETQYF. The complete variable domain, with remaining parts taken from reference TRBV5-1 and TRBJ2-5, reads KAGVTQTPRYLIKTRGQQVTLSCSPISGHRSVSWYQQTPGQGLQFLFEYFSETQRNKGNFPGRFSGRQFSNSRSEMNVSTLELGDSALYLCASSPGGETQYFGPGTRLLVL.

The chain couples TRBV7-2 to TRBJ2-1; 7 bases match TRBD1. The V gene end was trimmed by 4 bases and the J gene end by 0 bases; junction bases not matched to a gene: 3. The CDR3 consists of 15 residues. The V gene's germline CDR1 is SGHTA and CDR2 FQGNSA. CDR3 in DNA: TGTGCCAGCAGCTCGACAGGGATCTCCTACAATGAGCAGTTCTTC. This encodes CASSSTGISYNEQFF.

The chain is built from TRBV7-2 and TRBJ1-5; D not resolved. The CDR3 is 15 residues long. V lost 1 base, J lost 0 bases, and 7 bases lay in between. Germline CDR1 SGHTA, CDR2 FQGNSA. The CDR3 protein is CASSLVTDSNQPQHF. The CDR3 region has the DNA TGTGCCAGCAGCTTAGTTACCGATAGCAATCAGCCCCAGCATTTT.

This chain joins TRBV28 and TRBJ1-4; D gene ambiguous. CDR3 length: 14 amino acids. Germline V gene lookup returns CDR1 MDHEN and CDR2 SYDVKM. V lost 5 bases and J lost 7, with 14 bases in between. The CDR3 loop is CASSRPNEGEKLFF. CDR3 DNA sequence: TGTGCCAGCAGTAGACCCAACGAGGGTGAAAAACTGTTTTTT. The full variable domain, its missing parts supplied by reference TRBV28 and TRBJ1-4, is DVKVTQSSRYLVKRTGEKVFLECVQDMDHENMFWYRQDPGLGLRLIYFSYDVKMKEKGDIPEGYSVSREKKERFSLILESASTNQTSMYLCASSRPNEGEKLFFGSGTQLSVL.

CDR3: CASSWGQNTGELFF. In DNA form, the CDR3 reads TGTGCCAGCAGCTGGGGACAGAACACCGGGGAGCTGTTTTTT. The chain recombines TRBV7-2 with TRBJ2-2; D may be TRBD1 (6 bases). V dropped 4 bases and J dropped 1 base, with 7 bases sitting between them. The germline gives CDR1 SGHTA, CDR2 FQGNSA. This CDR3 comprises 14 residues. Drawing the rest from reference TRBV7-2 and TRBJ2-2, the complete variable domain is GAGVSQSPSNKVTEKGKDVELRCDPISGHTALYWYRQSLGQGLEFLIYFQGNSAPDKSGLPSDRFSAERTGGSVSTLTIQRTQQEDSAVYLCASSWGQNTGELFFGEGSRLTVL.

This clonotype occurred a few times. The chain carries TRBV20-1 and TRBJ2-5; 12 nucleotides align to TRBD2. The CDR3 contains 16 residues. The V gene end was trimmed by 2 bases and the J gene end by 0 bases; junction bases not matched to a gene: 4. Germline CDR1 DFQATT, CDR2 SNEGSKA (reference sequence). CDR3 sequence (DNA): TGCAGTGCTAGAACTAGCGGGAGGCCCCACCAAGAGACCCAGTACTTC. It encodes CSARTSGRPHQETQYF.

This chain uses TRBV7-8 with TRBJ2-2; the D is unclear. From germline, CDR1 is SGHVS and CDR2 FQNEAQ. V dropped 5 bases and J dropped 5 bases, with 6 bases sitting between them. The CDR3 is 12 residues long. The CDR3 DNA is TGTGCCAGCAGCCGAGTGACCGGGGAGCTGTTTTTT. This sequence encodes CASSRVTGELFF.

This CDR3 reads CASSYLDRAYEQYF. The CDR3 DNA reads as TGTGCCAGCAGTTACCTCGACAGGGCCTACGAGCAGTACTTC. The chain employs TRBV6-5 and TRBJ2-7; 7 bases line up with TRBD1. The CDR3 extends over 14 amino acids. Germline V gene lookup returns CDR1 MNHEY and CDR2 SVGAGI. V was pared by 2 bases and J by 2 bases, with 3 bases of the junction left unmatched.

This clonotype was counted between two and nine times. The chain couples TRBV7-9 to TRBJ1-6; D unclear. CDR3 length: 12 amino acids. With 4 bases removed from V and 14 bases from J, the gap between germline ends came to 12 bases. Germline CDR1 and CDR2: SEHNR and FQNEAQ (reference sequence). Here the CDR3 DNA reads TGTGCCAGCAGCTCGGACGTTGGGGCCCTCCACTTT. This sequence encodes CASSSDVGALHF.

The chain couples TRBV27 to TRBJ1-6, with unresolved D. Germline CDR1 and CDR2: MNHEY and SMNVEV (reference sequence). The CDR3 covers 13 residues. Between the trimmed V and J ends, which lost 6 bases and 5 bases, there was a span of 8 bases. The DNA of the CDR3 is TGTGCCAGCAGAACGGGAGATAATTCACCCCTCCACTTT. It codes for CASRTGDNSPLHF.

The rearrangement joins TRBV7-2 to TRBJ2-7, with D possibly being TRBD2 (5 bases). This CDR3 spans 17 amino acids. The V and J ends lost 5 bases and 0 bases respectively, with 20 bases between them. Per germline, CDR1 SGHTA and CDR2 FQGNSA. This CDR3 reads CASSPTFASPISYEQYF. The CDR3 DNA reads as TGTGCCAGCAGCCCCACGTTCGCTAGCCCGATCTCCTACGAGCAGTACTTC.

By sample fraction, this clonotype is medium-sized (0.01 to 0.1%). The chain joins TRBV27 to TRBJ2-2; TRBD1 or TRBD2 may be the D gene (6 bases each). Germline loops: CDR1 MNHEY, CDR2 SMNVEV (reference sequence). The CDR3 has 15 residues. V gave up 4 bases and J gave up 7 bases, with 16 bases separating them. The CDR3 reads CASSWAFGGGGELFF. The CDR3 region has the DNA TGTGCCAGCAGTTGGGCCTTTGGAGGGGGCGGGGAGCTGTTTTTT.

The rearrangement joins TRBV18 to TRBJ2-3; D not resolved. Trimming left V 3 bases short and J 0 bases short, with 7 bases between. Germline V lookup: CDR1 KGHSH, CDR2 LQKENI. The CDR3 sequence is 14 residues long. Written as DNA, the CDR3 is TGTGCCAGCTCACCCTCGGCTAGCACAGATACGCAGTATTTT. Protein product: CASSPSASTDTQYF.

This clonotype occurred a few times. The chain has TRBV7-2 and TRBJ2-5; D remains ambiguous. With 5 bases removed from V and 4 bases from J, the gap between germline ends came to 11 bases. This CDR3 comprises 13 residues. Germline CDR1 and CDR2: SGHTA and FQGNSA. Here the CDR3 reads CASSTRVRETQYF. The CDR3 DNA reads as TGTGCCAGCAGCACCCGGGTAAGAGAGACCCAGTACTTC.

The chain carries TRBV20-1 and TRBJ2-3; D remains unclear. The CDR3 loop spans 16 amino acids. Germline CDR1 reads DFQATT; CDR2 reads SNEGSKA (reference sequence). V lost 3 bases, J lost 2 bases, and 18 bases lay in between. Here the CDR3 reads CSASPGRPSFTDTQYF. CDR3 DNA: TGCAGTGCTAGCCCTGGACGGCCCTCTTTCACAGATACGCAGTATTTT.

The chain links TRBV7-9 to TRBJ2-6; perhaps TRBD1 as D (5 bases). The germline CDR1 and CDR2 sequences are SEHNR and FQNEAQ (reference sequence). This CDR3 comprises 18 residues. The ends were cut back, 6 bases at V and 2 bases at J, with 20 bases in the middle. CDR3 nucleotide sequence: TGTGCCAGCAGTACCTTCCAGAAGGGGAAGGCTGGGGCCAACGTCCTGACTTTC. As protein: CASSTFQKGKAGANVLTF.

This clonotype was detected only a few times. This chain connects TRBV2 to TRBJ2-5, with D hard to call. V was cut by 8 bases and J by 2 bases, with 6 bases left in between. Germline V CDR1 and CDR2: SNHLY, FYNNEI. The CDR3 totals 11 residues. CDR3 DNA: TGTGCCAGCCCAGGACAAGAGACCCAGTACTTC. Translated, it gives CASPGQETQYF.

This clonotype was detected a few times. The chain recombines TRBV23-1 with TRBJ1-5; 9 bases are a match to TRBD1. TRBV23-1 is an open reading frame whose function is uncertain. V lost 6 bases to trimming and J lost 5 bases; unmatched junction nucleotides: 23. CDR3 size: 20 residues. The CDR3 spells CASSGTGSKSNPPHHQPQHF. Here the CDR3 DNA reads TGCGCCAGCAGCGGGACAGGGAGCAAGAGTAACCCCCCGCATCATCAGCCCCAGCATTTT.

The chain recombines TRBV7-3 with TRBJ1-3; D call uncertain. Germline assignment: CDR1 SGHTA and CDR2 FQGTGA. The germline V and J ends were trimmed by 1 base and 4 bases, with 14 bases remaining between them. The length of the CDR3 is 16 residues. CDR3 amino acids: CASSLRPGEGGNTIYF. The CDR3, as DNA: TGTGCCAGCAGCTTAAGACCCGGGGAAGGGGGAAACACCATATATTTT. The whole variable domain, remainder taken from reference TRBV7-3 and TRBJ1-3, is GAGVSQTPSNKVTEKGKYVELRCDPISGHTALYWYRQSLGQGPEFLIYFQGTGAADDSGLPNDRFFAVRPEGSVSTLKIQRTERGDSAVYLCASSLRPGEGGNTIYFGEGSWLTVV.